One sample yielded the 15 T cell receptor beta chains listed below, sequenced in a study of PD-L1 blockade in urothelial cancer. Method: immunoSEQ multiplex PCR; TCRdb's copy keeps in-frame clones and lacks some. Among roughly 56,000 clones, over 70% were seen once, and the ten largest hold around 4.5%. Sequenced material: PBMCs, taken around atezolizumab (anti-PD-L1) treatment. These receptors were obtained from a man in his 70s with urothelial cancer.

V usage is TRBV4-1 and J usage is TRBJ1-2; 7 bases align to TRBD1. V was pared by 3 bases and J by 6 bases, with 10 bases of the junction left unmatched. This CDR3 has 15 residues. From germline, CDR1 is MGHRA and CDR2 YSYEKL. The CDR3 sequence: CASSQDPTGLDGYTF. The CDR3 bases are TGCGCCAGCAGCCAGGACCCGACAGGGCTGGATGGCTACACCTTC.

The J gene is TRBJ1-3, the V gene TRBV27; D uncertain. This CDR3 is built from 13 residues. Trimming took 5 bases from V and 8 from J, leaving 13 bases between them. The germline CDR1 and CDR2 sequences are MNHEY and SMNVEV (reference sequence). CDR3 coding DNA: TGTGCCAGCAGTGGCAGGAATTCGGACACCATATATTTT. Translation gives CASSGRNSDTIYF.

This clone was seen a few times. This CDR3 is CAIAGTSGDYQETQYF. CDR3 in DNA: TGTGCCATCGCCGGGACTAGCGGAGACTATCAAGAGACCCAGTACTTC. The chain combines TRBV10-3 with TRBJ2-5; the match to TRBD2 covers 11 bases. Per germline, CDR1 ENHRY and CDR2 SYGVKD. J gave up 2 bases and V 8 bases, and 10 bases lay outside the gene matches. The CDR3 sequence is 16 residues long.

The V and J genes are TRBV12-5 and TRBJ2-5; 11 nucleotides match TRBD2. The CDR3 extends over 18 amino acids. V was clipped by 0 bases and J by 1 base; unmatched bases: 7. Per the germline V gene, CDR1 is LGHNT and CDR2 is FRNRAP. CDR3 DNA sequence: TGTGCTAGTGGTTTGGTACAACTAGCGGGGGCCCTCCAAGAGACCCAGTACTTC. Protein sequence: CASGLVQLAGALQETQYF.

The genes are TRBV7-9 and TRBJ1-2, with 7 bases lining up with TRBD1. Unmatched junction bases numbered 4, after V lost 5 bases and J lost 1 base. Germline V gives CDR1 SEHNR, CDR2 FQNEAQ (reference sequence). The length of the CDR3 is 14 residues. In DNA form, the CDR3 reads TGTGCCAGCAGCATCCAGGGGGTTAACTATGGCTACACCTTC. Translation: CASSIQGVNYGYTF.

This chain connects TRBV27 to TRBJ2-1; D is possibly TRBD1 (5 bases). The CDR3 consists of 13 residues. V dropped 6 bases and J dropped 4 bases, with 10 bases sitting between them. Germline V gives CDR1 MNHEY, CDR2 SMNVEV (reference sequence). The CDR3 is CASSQGKYNEQFF. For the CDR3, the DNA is TGTGCCAGCAGCCAGGGCAAATACAATGAGCAGTTCTTC.

The CDR3 region is CASSFGRGSYEQYF. CDR3 nucleotides: TGTGCCAGCAGCTTCGGCAGGGGGTCCTACGAGCAGTACTTC. The chain uses TRBV5-4 and TRBJ2-7; TRBD1 agrees at 7 bases. Germline V gene lookup returns CDR1 SGHNT and CDR2 YYREEE (reference sequence). There are 14 residues in the CDR3. V lost 2 bases to trimming and J lost 1 base; unmatched junction nucleotides: 3.

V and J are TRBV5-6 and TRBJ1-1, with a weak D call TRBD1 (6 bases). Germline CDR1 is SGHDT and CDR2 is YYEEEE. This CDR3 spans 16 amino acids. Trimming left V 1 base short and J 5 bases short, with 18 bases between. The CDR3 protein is CASSLLGGLVWTEAFF. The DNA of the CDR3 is TGTGCCAGCAGCTTGTTGGGGGGGCTCGTATGGACTGAAGCTTTCTTT. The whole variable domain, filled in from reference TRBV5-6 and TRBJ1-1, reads DAGVTQSPTHLIKTRGQQVTLRCSPKSGHDTVSWYQQALGQGPQFIFQYYEEEERQRGNFPDRFSGHQFPNYSSELNVNALLLGDSALYLCASSLLGGLVWTEAFFGQGTRLTVV.

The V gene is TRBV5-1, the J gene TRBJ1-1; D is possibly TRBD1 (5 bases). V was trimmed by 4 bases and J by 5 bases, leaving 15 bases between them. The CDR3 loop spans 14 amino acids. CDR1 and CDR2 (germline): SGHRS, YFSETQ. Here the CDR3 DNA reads TGCGCCAGCAGCCAAGGACGTCCAGGGACTGAAGCTTTCTTT. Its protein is CASSQGRPGTEAFF.

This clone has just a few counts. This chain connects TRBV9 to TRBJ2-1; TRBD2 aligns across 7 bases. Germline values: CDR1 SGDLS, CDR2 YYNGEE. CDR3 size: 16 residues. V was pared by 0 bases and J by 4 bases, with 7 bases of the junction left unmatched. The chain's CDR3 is CASSVAGGRAYNEQFF. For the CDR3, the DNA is TGTGCCAGCAGCGTAGCAGGCGGGAGAGCTTACAATGAGCAGTTCTTC. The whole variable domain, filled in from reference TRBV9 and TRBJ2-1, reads DSGVTQTPKHLITATGQRVTLRCSPRSGDLSVYWYQQSLDQGLQFLIQYYNGEERAKGNILERFSAQQFPDLHSELNLSSLELGDSALYFCASSVAGGRAYNEQFFGPGTRLTVL.

The CDR3 region has the DNA TGCGCCAGCAGCAAGGTGTTAGCGGGGGGACAAGAGACCCAGTACTTC. Translated, it gives CASSKVLAGGQETQYF. The chain links TRBV4-1 to TRBJ2-5; 10 bases are shared with TRBD2. Looked up from germline, CDR1 is MGHRA and CDR2 is YSYEKL. The CDR3 consists of 16 residues. Trimming at V came to 5 bases and at J to 2 bases, leaving 8 bases not matched to a gene.

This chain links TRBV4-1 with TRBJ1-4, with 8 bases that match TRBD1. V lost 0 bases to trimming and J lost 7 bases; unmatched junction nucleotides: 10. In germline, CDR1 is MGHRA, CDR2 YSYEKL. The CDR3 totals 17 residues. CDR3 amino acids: CASSQDGQGTRSEKLFF. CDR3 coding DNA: TGCGCCAGCAGCCAAGACGGACAGGGAACGAGGAGTGAAAAACTGTTTTTT.

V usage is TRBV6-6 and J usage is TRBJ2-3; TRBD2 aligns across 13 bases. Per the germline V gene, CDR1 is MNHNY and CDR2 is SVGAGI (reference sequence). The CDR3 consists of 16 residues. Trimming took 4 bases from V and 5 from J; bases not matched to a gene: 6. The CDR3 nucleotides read TGTGCCAGCAGTTCCTCACTAGCGGGGGGGTTAGATACGCAGTATTTT. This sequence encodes CASSSSLAGGLDTQYF.

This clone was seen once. The CDR3 here is CASMGQGDNEQFF. The CDR3 DNA sequence: TGTGCCAGCATGGGACAGGGGGACAATGAGCAGTTCTTC. The chain links TRBV6-6 to TRBJ2-1; 11 bases are a match to TRBD1. This CDR3 has 13 residues. Germline values: CDR1 MNHNY, CDR2 SVGAGI (reference sequence). J lost 5 bases, V lost 7 bases, and 1 base had no gene match.

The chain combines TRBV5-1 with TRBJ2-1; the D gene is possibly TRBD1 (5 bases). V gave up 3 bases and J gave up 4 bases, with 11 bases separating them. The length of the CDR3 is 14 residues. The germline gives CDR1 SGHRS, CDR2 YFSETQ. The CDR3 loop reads CASSSSRQYNEQFF. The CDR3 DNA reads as TGCGCCAGCAGCTCCAGCAGACAGTACAATGAGCAGTTCTTC.